The clone carrying this TCR beta chain showed up just a few times. The antigen remains unidentified. This sample was included in a study of human T cells and chemical hapten exposure. General study points: Donor immune responses may differ from healthy people's, since all donors had alopecia.

TCRdb ran MiXCR on the RACE reads and lists one entry per CDR3 protein. The table records a few hundred thousand distinct CDR3 sequences, 7.5% to 9% of them present only once. The time point: pre-sensitization, week 0. Treatment reported: therapeutic diphenylcyclopropenone sensitization with weekly scalp DPC. Blood was collected ahead of every patch test applied. Sample donors consisted of patients with alopecia, aged 18 to 70 years, who were suitable for DPC. This CDR3 contains 14 residues. Trimming left V 2 bases short and J 0 bases short, with 11 bases between. Germline-derived CDR1 and CDR2 are DFQATT and SNEGSKA (reference sequence).

The receptor's source is a woman in her forties with alopecia areata. Some clones in this sample may be carry-over from other donors' samples. The sample in question was whole blood, obtained in connection with sensitization to the hapten diphenylcyclopropenone (DPC). V and J are TRBV20-1 and TRBJ2-7; D is ambiguous. The CDR3: CSARFRPPSYEQYF. As DNA, the CDR3 is TGCAGTGCTAGATTCAGGCCTCCCTCCTACGAGCAGTACTTC.